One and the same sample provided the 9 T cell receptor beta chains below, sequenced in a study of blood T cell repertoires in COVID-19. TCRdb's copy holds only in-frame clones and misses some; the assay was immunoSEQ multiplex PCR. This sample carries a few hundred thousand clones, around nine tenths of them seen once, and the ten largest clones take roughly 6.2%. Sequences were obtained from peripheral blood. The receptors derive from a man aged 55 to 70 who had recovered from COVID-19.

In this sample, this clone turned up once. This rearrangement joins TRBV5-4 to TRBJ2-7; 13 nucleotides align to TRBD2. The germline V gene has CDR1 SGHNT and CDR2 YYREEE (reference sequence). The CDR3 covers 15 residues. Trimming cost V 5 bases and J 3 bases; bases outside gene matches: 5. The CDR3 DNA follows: TGTGCCAGCAGTTCCGGGACTAGCGGGAACTACGAGCAGTACTTC. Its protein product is CASSSGTSGNYEQYF.

The CDR3 DNA follows: TGTGCCAGCAGCTTGGCCAGGCCCTACACAGATACGCAGTATTTT. It encodes CASSLARPYTDTQYF. The rearrangement uses TRBV5-4 and TRBJ2-3; D gene ambiguous. Germline V gene data show CDR1 as SGHNT and CDR2 as YYREEE (reference sequence). With 0 bases removed from V and 2 bases from J, the gap between germline ends came to 10 bases. The CDR3 is made up of 15 amino acids.

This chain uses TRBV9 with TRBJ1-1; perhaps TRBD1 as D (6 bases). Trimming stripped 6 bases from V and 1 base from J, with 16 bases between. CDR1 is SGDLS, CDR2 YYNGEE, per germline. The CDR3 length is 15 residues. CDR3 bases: TGTGCCAGCACCGAAGGGGGGGCCAGGAACACTGAAGCTTTCTTT. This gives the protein CASTEGGARNTEAFF.

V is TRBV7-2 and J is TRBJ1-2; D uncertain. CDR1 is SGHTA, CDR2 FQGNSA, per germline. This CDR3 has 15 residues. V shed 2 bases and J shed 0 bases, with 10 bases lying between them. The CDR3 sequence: CASSLTRITNYGYTF. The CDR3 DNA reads TGTGCCAGCAGCTTAACGCGGATCACTAACTATGGCTACACCTTC.

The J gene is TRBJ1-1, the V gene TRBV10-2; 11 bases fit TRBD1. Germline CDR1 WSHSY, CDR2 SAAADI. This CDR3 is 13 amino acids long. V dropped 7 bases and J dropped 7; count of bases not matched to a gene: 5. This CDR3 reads CASIGQGAGEAFF. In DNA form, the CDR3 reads TGCGCCAGCATCGGACAGGGGGCCGGTGAAGCTTTCTTT.

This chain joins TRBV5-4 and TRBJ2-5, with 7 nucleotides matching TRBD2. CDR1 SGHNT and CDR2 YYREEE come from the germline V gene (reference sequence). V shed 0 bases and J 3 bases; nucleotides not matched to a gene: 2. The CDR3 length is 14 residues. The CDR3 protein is CASSLGGGKETQYF. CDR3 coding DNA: TGTGCCAGCAGCTTGGGGGGAGGGAAAGAGACCCAGTACTTC.

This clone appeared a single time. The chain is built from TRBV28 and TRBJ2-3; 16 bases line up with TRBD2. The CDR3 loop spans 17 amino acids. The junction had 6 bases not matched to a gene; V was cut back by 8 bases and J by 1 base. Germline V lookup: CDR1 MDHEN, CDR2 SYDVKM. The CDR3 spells CASPPGTSGRGTDTQYF. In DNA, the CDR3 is TGTGCCAGCCCGCCTGGGACTAGCGGGAGGGGCACAGATACGCAGTATTTT.

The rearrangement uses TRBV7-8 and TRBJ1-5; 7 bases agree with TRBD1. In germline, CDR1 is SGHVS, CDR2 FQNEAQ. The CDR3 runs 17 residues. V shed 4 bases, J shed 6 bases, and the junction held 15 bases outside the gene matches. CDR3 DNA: TGTGCCAGCAGCTCCTTAACACAGGGGAATCTTGGTCAGCCCCAGCATTTT. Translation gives CASSSLTQGNLGQPQHF.

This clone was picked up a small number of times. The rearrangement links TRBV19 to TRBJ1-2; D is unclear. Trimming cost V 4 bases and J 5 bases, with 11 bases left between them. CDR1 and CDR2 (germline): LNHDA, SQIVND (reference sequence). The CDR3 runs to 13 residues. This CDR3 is CASSTSSLYGYTF. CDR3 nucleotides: TGTGCCAGTAGTACTAGCTCCCTTTATGGCTACACCTTC. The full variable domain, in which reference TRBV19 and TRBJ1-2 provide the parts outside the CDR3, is DGGITQSPKYLFRKEGQNVTLSCEQNLNHDAMYWYRQDPGQGLRLIYYSQIVNDFQKGDIAEGYSVSREKKESFPLTVTSAQKNPTAFYLCASSTSSLYGYTFGSGTRLTVV.